This T cell receptor beta chain was identified during a study of beta chain features in type 1 diabetes. What was sequenced were expressed TCRB transcripts, since all of the isolated RNA had been reverse transcribed. The table came from immunoSEQ multiplex PCR; TCRdb's copy has only in-frame clones and leaves some out. In the table there are about 230,000 clones, approximately 16% of which are singletons. Trimming shortened V by 6 bases and J by 4 bases, and 12 bases separated the two germline ends. The CDR3 loop spans 14 amino acids. Per germline, CDR1 MDHEN and CDR2 SYDVKM. Study outcomes and limitations: Moderate but significant shortening of TCRB CDR3s was recorded in all four CD4+ subsets from Type 1 diabetes patients. Within the patient group, naive, central memory and Treg TCRB repertoires appeared more similar to each other than within healthy donors.

This clone was seen only a few times. The antigen remains unidentified. The V gene is TRBV28, the J gene TRBJ1-4; D remains ambiguous. The clonotype was recovered from a man aged 25-45 years with type 1 diabetes. Sequences were obtained from naive CD4+ T cells from blood. The DNA for the CDR3 is TGTGCCAGCAGGTCTGGATGGAGTAATGAAAAACTGTTTTTT. Translation gives CASRSGWSNEKLFF.